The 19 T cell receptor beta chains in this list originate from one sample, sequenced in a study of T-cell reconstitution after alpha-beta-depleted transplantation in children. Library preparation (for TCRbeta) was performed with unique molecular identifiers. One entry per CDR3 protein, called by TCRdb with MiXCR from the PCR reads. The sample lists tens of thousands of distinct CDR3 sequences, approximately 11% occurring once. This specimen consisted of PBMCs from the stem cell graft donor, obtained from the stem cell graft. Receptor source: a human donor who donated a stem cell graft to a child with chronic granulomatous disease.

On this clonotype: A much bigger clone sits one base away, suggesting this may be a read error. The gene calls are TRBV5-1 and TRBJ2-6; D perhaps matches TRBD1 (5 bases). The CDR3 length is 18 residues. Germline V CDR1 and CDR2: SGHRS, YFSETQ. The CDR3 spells CASSPDGRLSSGANGLTF. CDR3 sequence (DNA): TGCGCCAGCAGCCCAGATGGACGACTGTCCTCTGGGGCCAACGGCCTGACTTTC.

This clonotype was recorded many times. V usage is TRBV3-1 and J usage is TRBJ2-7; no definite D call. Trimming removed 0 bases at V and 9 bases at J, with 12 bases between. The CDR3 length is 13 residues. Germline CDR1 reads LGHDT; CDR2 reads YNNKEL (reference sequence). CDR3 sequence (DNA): TGTGCCAGCAGCCAAGATAAAGCAACTGTGCAGTACTTC. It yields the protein CASSQDKATVQYF.

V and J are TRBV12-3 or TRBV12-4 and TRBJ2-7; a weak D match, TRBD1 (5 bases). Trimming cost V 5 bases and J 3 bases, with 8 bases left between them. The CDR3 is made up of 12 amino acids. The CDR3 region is CASSLTGYEQYF. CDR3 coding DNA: TGTGCCAGCAGTCTCACAGGCTACGAGCAGTACTTC.

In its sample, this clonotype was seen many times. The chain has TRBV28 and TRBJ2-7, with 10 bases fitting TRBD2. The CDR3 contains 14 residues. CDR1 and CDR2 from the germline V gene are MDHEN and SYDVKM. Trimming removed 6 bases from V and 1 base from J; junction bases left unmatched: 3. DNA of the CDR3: TGTGCCAGCAGGCCGACTAGCGGGTCCTACGAGCAGTACTTC. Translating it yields CASRPTSGSYEQYF.

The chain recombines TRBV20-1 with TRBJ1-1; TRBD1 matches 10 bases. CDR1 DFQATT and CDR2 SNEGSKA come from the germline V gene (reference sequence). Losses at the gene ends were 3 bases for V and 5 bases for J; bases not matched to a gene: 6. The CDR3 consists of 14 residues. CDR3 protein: CSARRQGARTEAFF. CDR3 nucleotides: TGCAGTGCTAGGCGACAGGGGGCTAGAACTGAAGCTTTCTTT.

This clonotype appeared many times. The CDR3 DNA is TGTGCCAGCAGTTACTCGGACACCTACGAGCAGTACTTC. Translating gives CASSYSDTYEQYF. This chain uses TRBV6-2 or TRBV6-3 with TRBJ2-7, with D maybe TRBD1 (5 bases). CDR1 MNHEY and CDR2 SVGEGT come from the germline V gene. Trimming left V 0 bases short and J 2 bases short, with 5 bases between. The CDR3 loop spans 13 amino acids.

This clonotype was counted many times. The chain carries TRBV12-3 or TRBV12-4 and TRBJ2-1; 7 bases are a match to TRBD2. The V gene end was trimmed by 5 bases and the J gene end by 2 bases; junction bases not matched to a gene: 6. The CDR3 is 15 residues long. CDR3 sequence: CASSPIGGTYNEQFF. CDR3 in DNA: TGTGCCAGCAGTCCAATCGGGGGGACCTACAATGAGCAGTTCTTC.

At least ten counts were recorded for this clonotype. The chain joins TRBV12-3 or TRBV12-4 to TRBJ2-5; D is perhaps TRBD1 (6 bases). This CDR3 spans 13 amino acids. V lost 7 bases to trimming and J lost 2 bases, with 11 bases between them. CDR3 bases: TGTGCCAGCAAAAGGACAGCTCAAGAGACCCAGTACTTC. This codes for CASKRTAQETQYF.

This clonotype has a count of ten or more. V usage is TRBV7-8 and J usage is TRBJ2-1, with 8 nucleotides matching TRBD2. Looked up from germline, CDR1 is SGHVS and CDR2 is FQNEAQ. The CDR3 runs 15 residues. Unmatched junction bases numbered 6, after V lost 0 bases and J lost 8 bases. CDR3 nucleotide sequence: TGTGCCAGCAGCTTAGCAGGGACTAGAGCCGATGAGCAGTTCTTC. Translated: CASSLAGTRADEQFF.

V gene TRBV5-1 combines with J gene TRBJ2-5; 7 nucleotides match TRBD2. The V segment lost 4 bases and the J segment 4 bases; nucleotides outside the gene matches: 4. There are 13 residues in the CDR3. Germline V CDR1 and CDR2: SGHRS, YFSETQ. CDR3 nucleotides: TGCGCCAGCAGCCCGGGACTACTAGAGACCCAGTACTTC. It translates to CASSPGLLETQYF. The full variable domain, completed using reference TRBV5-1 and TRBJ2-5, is KAGVTQTPRYLIKTRGQQVTLSCSPISGHRSVSWYQQTPGQGLQFLFEYFSETQRNKGNFPGRFSGRQFSNSRSEMNVSTLELGDSALYLCASSPGLLETQYFGPGTRLLVL.

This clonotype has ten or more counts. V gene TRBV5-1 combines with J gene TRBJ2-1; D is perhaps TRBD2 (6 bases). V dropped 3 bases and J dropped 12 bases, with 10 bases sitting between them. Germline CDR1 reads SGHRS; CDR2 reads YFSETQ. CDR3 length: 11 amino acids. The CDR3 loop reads CASSSGLPQFF. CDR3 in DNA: TGCGCCAGCAGCTCGGGACTCCCGCAGTTCTTC.

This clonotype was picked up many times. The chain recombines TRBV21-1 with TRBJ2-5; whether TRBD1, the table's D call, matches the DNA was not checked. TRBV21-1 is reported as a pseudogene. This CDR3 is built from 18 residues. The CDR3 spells CASSKEGGAEGSQETQYF. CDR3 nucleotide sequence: TGTGCCAGCAGCAAAGAAGGGGGCGCAGAGGGAAGCCAAGAGACCCAGTACTTC.

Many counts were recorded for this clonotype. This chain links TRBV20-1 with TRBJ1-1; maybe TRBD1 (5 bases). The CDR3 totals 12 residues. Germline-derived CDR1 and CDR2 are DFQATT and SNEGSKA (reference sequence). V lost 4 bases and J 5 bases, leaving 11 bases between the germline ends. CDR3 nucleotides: TGCAGTGCTACCGGGGCGGGGACTGAAGCTTTCTTT. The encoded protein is CSATGAGTEAFF.

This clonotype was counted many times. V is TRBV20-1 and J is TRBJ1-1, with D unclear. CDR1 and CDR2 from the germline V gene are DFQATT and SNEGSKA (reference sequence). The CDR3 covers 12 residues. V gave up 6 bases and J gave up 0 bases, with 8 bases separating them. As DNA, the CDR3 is TGCAGTGCCCCTAGCATGAACACTGAAGCTTTCTTT. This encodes CSAPSMNTEAFF.

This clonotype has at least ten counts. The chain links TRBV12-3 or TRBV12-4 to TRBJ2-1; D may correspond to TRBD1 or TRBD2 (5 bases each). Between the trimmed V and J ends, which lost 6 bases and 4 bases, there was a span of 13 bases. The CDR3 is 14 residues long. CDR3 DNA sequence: TGTGCCAGCAGCCCACCGGGACGTTACAATGAGCAGTTCTTC. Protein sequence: CASSPPGRYNEQFF.

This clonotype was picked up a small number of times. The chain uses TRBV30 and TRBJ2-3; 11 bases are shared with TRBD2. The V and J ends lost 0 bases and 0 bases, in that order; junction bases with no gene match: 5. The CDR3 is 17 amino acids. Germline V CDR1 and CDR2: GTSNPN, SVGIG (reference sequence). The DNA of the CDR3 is TGTGCCTGGAGTGTACTAGCGGGAGCTTTGAGCACAGATACGCAGTATTTT. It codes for CAWSVLAGALSTDTQYF.

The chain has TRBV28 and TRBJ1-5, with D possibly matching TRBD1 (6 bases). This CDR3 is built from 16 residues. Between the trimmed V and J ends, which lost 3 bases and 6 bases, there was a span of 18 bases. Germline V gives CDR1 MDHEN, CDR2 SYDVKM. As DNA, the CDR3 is TGTGCCAGCAGTTTTGTCCGGGGGCGAAGGAGTCAGCCCCAGCATTTT. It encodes CASSFVRGRRSQPQHF.

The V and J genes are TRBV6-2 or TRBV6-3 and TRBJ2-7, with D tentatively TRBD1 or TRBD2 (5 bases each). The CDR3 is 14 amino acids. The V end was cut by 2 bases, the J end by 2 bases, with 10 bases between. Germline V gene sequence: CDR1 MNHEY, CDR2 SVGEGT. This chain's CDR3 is CASSYDRDAYEQYV. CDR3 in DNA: TGTGCCAGCAGTTACGACCGGGACGCCTACGAGCAGTACGTC.

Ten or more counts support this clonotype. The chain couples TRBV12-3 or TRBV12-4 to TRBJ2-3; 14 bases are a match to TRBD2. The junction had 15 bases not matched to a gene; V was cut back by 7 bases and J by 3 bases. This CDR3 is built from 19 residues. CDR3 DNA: TGTGCCAGCACCGACTCCGCCGGGACTAGCGGGGGAGGGACAGATACGCAGTATTTT. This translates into CASTDSAGTSGGGTDTQYF.